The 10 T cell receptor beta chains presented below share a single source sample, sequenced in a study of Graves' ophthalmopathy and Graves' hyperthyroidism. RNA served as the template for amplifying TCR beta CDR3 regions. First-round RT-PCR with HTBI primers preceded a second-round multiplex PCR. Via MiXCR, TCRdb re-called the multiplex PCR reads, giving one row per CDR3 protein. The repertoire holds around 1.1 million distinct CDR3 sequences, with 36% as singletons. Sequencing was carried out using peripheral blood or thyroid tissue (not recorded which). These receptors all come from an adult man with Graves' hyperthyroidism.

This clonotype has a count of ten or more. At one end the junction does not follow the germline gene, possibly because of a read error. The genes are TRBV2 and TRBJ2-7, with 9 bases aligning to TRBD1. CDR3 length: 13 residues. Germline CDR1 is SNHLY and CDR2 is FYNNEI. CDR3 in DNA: TGTGCCAGCAGCGCAGACCGGGACAGGGTAATCCACTTC. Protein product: CASSADRDRVIHF.

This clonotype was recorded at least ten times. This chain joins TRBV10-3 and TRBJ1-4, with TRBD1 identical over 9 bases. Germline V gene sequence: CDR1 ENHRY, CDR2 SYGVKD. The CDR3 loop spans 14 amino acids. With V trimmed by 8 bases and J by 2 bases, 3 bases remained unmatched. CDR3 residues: CAISTGGTNEKLFF. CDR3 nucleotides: TGTGCCATCTCGACAGGGGGTACTAATGAAAAACTGTTTTTT.

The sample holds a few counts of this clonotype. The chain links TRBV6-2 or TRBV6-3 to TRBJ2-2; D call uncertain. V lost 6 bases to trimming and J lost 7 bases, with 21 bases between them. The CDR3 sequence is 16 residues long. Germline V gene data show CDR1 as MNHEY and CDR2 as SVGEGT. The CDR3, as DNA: TGTGCCAGCAGCTTACCCCAGTCTATTGCCAACGGGGAGCTGTTTTTT. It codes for CASSLPQSIANGELFF.

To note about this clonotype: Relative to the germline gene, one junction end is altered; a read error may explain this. This chain's CDR3 is CASSSTAGSF. In DNA, the CDR3 is TGTGCCAGCAGCTCAACAGCCGGGAGCTTC. The chain couples TRBV7-7 to TRBJ1-2; D gene ambiguous. CDR1 is SSHAT and CDR2 is FNYEAQ in the germline V gene (reference sequence). This CDR3 has 10 residues.

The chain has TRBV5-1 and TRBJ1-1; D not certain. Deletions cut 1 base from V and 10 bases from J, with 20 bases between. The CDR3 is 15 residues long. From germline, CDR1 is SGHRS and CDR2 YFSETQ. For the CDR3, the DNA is TGCGCCAGCAGCTTGTACCCGGGAAGCAAAGCGCCAGCTTTCTTT. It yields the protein CASSLYPGSKAPAFF. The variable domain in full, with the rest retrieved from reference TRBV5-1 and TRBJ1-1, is KAGVTQTPRYLIKTRGQQVTLSCSPISGHRSVSWYQQTPGQGLQFLFEYFSETQRNKGNFPGRFSGRQFSNSRSEMNVSTLELGDSALYLCASSLYPGSKAPAFFGQGTRLTVV.

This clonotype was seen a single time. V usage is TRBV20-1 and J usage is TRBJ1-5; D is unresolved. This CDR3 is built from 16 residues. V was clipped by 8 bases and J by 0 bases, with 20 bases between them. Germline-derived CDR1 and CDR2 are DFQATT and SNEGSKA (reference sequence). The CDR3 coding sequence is TGCAGTCCCCAATCGCCGGGCGGATTTAGCAATCAGCCCCAGCATTTT. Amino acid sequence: CSPQSPGGFSNQPQHF.

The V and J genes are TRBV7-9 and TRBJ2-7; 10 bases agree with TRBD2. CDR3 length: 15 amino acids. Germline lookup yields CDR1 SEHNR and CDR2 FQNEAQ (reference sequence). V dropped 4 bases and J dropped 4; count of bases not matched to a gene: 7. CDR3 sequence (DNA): TGTGCCAGCAGCTCGGCCACTAGCGGGGTATACGAGCAGTACTTC. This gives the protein CASSSATSGVYEQYF.

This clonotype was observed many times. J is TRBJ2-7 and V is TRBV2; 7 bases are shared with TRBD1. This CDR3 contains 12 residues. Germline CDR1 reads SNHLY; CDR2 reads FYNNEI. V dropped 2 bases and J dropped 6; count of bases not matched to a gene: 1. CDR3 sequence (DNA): TGTGCCAGCAGTGAATACAGGGGCGAGCAGTACTTC. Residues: CASSEYRGEQYF. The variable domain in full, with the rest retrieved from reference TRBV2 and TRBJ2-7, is EPEVTQTPSHQVTQMGQEVILRCVPISNHLYFYWYRQILGQKVEFLVSFYNNEISEKSEIFDDQFSVERPDGSNFTLKIRSTKLEDSAMYFCASSEYRGEQYFGPGTRLTVT.

The CDR3 DNA is TGTGCCAGCCGGACGTACGACGGGGGAAAATACGAGCAGTACTTC. Protein: CASRTYDGGKYEQYF. The chain links TRBV6-2 or TRBV6-3 to TRBJ2-7; D possibly corresponds to TRBD2 (6 bases). CDR3 size: 15 residues. CDR1 is MNHEY and CDR2 is SVGEGT in the germline V gene. V lost 8 bases and J lost 4, with 21 bases in between.

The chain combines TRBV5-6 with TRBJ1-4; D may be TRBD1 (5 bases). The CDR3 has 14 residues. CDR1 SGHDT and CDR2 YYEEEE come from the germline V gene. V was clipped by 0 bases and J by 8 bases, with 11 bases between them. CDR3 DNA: TGTGCCAGCAGCTTGGGGGGCTCGTCAGAAAAACTGTTTTTT. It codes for CASSLGGSSEKLFF.